The T cell receptor beta chain under discussion was sequenced for a study of shared clonotypes between healthy human individuals. Study information: CD4 naive and memory got three plates each, CD8 naive two, CD8 memory one.

The naive CD8 subset, CD45RO-negative cells positively selected for CCR7, excluded terminally differentiated effector memory CD45RA+ cells. All the donors were Caucasian adults who lived in Nashville, Tennessee. CDR1 MRHNA and CDR2 SNTAGT come from the germline V gene. The ends lost 0 bases at V and 8 bases at J; junction bases unmatched: 8. The CDR3 totals 15 residues. Genomic DNA (from each subset) was split evenly across several immunoSEQ plates. In the authors' workflow: ImmunoSEQ gave junction-only sequences without quality scores, so filtering differed. Produced via immunoSEQ multiplex PCR; TCRdb's table is partial and in-frame only. From that table come the V and J calls and clone size; the DNA was used to work out D and trimming. The sample carries some 2,100,000 clones, approximately 94% recorded once.

Sequenced: naive CD8+ T cells from PBMCs. This sequence joins TRBV6-4 and TRBJ1-2; 8 bases align to TRBD1. The TCR originated in a man in his late teens or twenties in good health. Some clones in this sample may be carry-over from other donors' samples. The CDR3 spells CASSDSPGGLPGYTF. The DNA for the CDR3 is TGTGCCAGCAGTGACTCGCCAGGGGGCCTGCCCGGCTACACCTTC.